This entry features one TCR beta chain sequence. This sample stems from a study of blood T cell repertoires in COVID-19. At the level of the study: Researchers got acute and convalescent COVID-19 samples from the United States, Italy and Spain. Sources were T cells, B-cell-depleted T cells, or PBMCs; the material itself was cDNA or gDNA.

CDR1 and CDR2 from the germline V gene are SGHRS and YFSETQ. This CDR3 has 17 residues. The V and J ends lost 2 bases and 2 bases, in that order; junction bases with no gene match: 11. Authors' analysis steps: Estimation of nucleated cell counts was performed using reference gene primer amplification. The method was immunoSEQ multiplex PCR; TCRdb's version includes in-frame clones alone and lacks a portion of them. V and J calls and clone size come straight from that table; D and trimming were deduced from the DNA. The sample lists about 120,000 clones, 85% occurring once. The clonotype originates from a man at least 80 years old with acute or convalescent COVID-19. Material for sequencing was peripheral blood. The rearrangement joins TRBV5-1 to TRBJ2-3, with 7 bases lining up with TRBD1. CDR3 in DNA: TGCGCCAGCAGCTTACCGACAGGGAATGAGGACACAGATACGCAGTATTTT. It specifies CASSLPTGNEDTDTQYF. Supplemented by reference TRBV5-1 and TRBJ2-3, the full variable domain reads KAGVTQTPRYLIKTRGQQVTLSCSPISGHRSVSWYQQTPGQGLQFLFEYFSETQRNKGNFPGRFSGRQFSNSRSEMNVSTLELGDSALYLCASSLPTGNEDTDTQYFGPGTRLTVL.